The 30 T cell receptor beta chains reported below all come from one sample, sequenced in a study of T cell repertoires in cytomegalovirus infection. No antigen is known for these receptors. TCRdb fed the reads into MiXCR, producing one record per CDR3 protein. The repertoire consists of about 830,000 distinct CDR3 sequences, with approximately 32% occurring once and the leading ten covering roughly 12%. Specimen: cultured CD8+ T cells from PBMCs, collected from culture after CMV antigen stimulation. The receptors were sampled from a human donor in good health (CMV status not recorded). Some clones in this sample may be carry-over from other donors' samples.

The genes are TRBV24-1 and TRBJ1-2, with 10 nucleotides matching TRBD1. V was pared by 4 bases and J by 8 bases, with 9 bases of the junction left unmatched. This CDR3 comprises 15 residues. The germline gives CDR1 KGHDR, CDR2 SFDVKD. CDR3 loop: CATSDPRQGAKGYTF. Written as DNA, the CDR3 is TGTGCCACCAGTGACCCACGACAGGGGGCTAAAGGCTACACCTTC.

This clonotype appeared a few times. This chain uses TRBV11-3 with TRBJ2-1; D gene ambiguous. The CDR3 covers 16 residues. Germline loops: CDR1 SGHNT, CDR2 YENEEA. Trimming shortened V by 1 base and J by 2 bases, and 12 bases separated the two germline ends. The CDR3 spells CASSLVGRNPYNEQFF. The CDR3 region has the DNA TGTGCCAGCAGCTTAGTGGGTAGAAATCCCTACAATGAGCAGTTCTTC.

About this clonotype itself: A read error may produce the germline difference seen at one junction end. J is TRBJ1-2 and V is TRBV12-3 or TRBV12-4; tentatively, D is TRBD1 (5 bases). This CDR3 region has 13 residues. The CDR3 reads CASSPGTNYGNTF. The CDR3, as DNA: TGTGCCAGCAGTCCCGGGACTAACTATGGCAACACCTTC.

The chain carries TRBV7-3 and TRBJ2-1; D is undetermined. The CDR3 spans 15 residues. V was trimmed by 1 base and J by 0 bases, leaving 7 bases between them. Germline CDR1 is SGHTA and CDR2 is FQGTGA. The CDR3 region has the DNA TGTGCCAGCAGCTTAAACGCAGACTCCTACAATGAGCAGTTCTTC. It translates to CASSLNADSYNEQFF.

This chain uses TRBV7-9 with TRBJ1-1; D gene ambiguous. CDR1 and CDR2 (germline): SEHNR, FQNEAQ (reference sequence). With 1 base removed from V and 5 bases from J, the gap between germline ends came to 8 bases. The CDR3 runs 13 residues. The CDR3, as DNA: TGTGCCAGCAGCTTAGATGCGGGGACTGAAGCTTTCTTT. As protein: CASSLDAGTEAFF.

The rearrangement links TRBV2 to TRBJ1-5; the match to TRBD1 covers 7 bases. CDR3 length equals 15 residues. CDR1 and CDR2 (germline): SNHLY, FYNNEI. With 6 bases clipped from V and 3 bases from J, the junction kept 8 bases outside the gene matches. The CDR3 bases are TGTGCCAGCAGCCGAAGGGGGACAGACAATCAGCCCCAGCATTTT. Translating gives CASSRRGTDNQPQHF.

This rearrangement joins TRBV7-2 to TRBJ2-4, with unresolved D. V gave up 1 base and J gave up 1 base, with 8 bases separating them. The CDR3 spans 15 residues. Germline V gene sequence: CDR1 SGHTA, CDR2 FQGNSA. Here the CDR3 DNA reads TGTGCCAGCAGCTTAGAAGGAGACGCCAAAAACATTCAGTACTTC. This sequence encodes CASSLEGDAKNIQYF.

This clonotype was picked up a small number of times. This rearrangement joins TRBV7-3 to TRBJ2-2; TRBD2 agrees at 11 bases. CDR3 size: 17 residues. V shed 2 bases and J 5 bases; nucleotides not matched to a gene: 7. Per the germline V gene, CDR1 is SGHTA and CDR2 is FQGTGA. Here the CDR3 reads CASSLFPGTSGTGELFF. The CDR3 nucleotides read TGTGCCAGCAGCTTATTCCCCGGGACTAGCGGAACCGGGGAGCTGTTTTTT. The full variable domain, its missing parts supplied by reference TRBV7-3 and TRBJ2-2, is GAGVSQTPSNKVTEKGKYVELRCDPISGHTALYWYRQSLGQGPEFLIYFQGTGAADDSGLPNDRFFAVRPEGSVSTLKIQRTERGDSAVYLCASSLFPGTSGTGELFFGEGSRLTVL.

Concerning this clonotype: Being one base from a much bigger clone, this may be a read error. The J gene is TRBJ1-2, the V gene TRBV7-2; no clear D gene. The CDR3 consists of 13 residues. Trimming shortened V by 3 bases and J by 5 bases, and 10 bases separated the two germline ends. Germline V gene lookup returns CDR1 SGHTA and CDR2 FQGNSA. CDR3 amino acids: CASSFLNGYGYTF. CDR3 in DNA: TGTGCCAGCAGCTTCTTGAACGGTTATGGCTACACCTTC.

CDR3 protein: CASSFGVWDEQFF. The CDR3 nucleotides read TGTGCCAGCAGTTTCGGAGTGTGGGATGAGCAGTTCTTC. The chain joins TRBV27 to TRBJ2-1; no clear D gene. In germline, CDR1 is MNHEY, CDR2 SMNVEV (reference sequence). The V and J ends lost 3 bases and 8 bases respectively, with 11 bases between them. This CDR3 has 13 residues.

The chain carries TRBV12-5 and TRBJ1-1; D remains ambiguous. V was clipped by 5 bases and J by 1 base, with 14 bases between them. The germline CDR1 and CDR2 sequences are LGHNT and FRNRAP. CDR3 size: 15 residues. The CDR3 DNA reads TGTGCTAGTGGTCCGGGTACGTTGGGGAACACTGAAGCTTTCTTT. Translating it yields CASGPGTLGNTEAFF.

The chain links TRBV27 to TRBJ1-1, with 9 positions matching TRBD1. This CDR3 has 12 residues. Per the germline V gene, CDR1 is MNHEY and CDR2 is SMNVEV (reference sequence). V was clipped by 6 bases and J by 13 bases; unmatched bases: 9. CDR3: CASSPGQGNVFF. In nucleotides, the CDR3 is TGTGCCAGCAGCCCGGGACAGGGTAACGTTTTCTTT.

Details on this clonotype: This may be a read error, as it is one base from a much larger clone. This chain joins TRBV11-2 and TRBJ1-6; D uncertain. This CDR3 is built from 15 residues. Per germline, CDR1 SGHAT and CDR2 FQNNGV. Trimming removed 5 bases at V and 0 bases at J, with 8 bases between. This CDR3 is CASSPAGSYNSPLHF. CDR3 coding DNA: TGTGCCAGCAGCCCAGCGGGCTCCTATAATTCACCCCTCCACTTT.

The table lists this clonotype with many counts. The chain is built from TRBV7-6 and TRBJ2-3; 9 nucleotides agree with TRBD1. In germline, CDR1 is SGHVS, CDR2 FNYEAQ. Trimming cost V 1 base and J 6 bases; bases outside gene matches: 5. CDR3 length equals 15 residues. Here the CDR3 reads CASSLGDREEDTQYF. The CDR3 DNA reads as TGTGCCAGCAGCTTAGGGGACAGGGAGGAGGATACGCAGTATTTT. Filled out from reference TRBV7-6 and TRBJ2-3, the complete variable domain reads GAGVSQSPRYKVTKRGQDVALRCDPISGHVSLYWYRQALGQGPEFLTYFNYEAQQDKSGLPNDRFSAERPEGSISTLTIQRTEQRDSAMYRCASSLGDREEDTQYFGPGTRLTVL.

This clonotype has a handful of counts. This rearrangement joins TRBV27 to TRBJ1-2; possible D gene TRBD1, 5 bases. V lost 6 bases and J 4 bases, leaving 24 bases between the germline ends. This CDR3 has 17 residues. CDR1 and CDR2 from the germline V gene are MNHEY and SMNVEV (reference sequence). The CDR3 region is CASSSRADTPFLYGYTF. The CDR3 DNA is TGTGCCAGCAGCTCGAGGGCGGACACCCCGTTCCTCTATGGCTACACCTTC.

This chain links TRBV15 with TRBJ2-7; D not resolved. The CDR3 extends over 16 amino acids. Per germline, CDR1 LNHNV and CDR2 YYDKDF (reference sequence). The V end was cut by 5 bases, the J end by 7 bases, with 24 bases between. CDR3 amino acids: CATSHSQTPYLGEQYF. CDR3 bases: TGTGCCACCAGCCACAGTCAGACACCGTACCTAGGGGAGCAGTACTTC.

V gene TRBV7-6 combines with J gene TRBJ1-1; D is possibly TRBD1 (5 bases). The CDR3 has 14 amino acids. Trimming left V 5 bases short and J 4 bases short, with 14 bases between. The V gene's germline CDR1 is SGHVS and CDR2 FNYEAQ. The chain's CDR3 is CASSPSGRGTEAFF. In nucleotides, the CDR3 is TGTGCCAGCAGCCCATCAGGGCGGGGCACTGAAGCTTTCTTT.

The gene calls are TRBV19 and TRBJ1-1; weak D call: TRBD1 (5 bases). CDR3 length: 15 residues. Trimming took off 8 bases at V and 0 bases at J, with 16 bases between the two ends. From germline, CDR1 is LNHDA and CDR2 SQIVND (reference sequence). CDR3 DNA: TGTGCCAGTCATGCCAGGACAAATATGAACACTGAAGCTTTCTTT. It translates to CASHARTNMNTEAFF.

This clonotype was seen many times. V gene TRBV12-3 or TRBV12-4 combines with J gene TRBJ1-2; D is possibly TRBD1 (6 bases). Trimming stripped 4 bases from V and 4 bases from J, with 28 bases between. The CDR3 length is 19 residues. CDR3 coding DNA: TGTGCCAGCAGTTGGGGGGCGTGGGACTCCCAACTCAGGGGCTATGGCTACACCTTC. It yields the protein CASSWGAWDSQLRGYGYTF.

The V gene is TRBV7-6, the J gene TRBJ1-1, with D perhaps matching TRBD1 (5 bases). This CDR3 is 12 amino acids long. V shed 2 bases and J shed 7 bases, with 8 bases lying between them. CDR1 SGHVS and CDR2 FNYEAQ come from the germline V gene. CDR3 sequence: CASSLRGIEAFF. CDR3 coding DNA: TGTGCCAGCAGCTTACGGGGGATTGAAGCTTTCTTT.

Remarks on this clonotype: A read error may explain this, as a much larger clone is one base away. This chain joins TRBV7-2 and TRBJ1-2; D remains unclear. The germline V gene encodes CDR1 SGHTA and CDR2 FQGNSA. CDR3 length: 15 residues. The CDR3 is CASNLMAVAGYGYTF. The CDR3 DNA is TGTGCCAGCAACTTAATGGCCGTCGCGGGCTATGGCTACACCTTC.

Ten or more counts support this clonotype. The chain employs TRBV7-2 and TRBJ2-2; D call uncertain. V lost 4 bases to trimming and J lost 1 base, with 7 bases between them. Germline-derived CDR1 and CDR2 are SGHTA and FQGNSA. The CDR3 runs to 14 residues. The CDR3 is CASSSRQNTGELFF. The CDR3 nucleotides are TGTGCCAGCAGCTCCCGACAGAACACCGGGGAGCTGTTTTTT. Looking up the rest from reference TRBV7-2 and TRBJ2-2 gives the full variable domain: GAGVSQSPSNKVTEKGKDVELRCDPISGHTALYWYRQSLGQGLEFLIYFQGNSAPDKSGLPSDRFSAERTGGSVSTLTIQRTQQEDSAVYLCASSSRQNTGELFFGEGSRLTVL.

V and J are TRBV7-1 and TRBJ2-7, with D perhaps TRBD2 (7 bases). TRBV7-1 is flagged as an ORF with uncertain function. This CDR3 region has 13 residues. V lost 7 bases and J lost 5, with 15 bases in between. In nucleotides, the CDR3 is TGTGCCAGCACCCTGGGGGGGGGCCACGAGCAGTACTTC. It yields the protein CASTLGGGHEQYF.

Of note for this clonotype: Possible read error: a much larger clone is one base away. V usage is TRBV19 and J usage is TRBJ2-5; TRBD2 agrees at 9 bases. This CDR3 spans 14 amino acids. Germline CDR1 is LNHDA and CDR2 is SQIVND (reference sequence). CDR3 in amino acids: CASSSSSGAGTLYF. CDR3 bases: TGTGCCAGTAGTTCCTCTAGCGGGGCAGGGACCCTGTACTTC.

This CDR3 reads CAISDSGQRKHF. Here the CDR3 DNA reads TGTGCCATCAGTGACTCAGGGCAAAGGAAGCATTTT. The chain recombines TRBV10-3 with TRBJ1-5; D is perhaps TRBD1 (5 bases). V lost 3 bases and J 14 bases, leaving 14 bases between the germline ends. The CDR3 runs to 12 residues. The germline V gene encodes CDR1 ENHRY and CDR2 SYGVKD.

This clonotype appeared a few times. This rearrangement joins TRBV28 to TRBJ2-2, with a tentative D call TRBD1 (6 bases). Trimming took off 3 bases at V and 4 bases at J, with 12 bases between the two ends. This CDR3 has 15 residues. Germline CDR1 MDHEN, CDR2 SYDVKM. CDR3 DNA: TGTGCCAGCAGTTTTCGACAGGTTCCCACCGGGGAGCTGTTTTTT. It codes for CASSFRQVPTGELFF.

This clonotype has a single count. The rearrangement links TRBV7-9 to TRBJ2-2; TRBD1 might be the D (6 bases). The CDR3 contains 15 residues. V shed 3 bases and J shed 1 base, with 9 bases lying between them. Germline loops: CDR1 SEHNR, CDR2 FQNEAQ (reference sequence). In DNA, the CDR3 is TGTGCCAGCAGCTTTTGGGACAAGAACACCGGGGAGCTGTTTTTT. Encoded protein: CASSFWDKNTGELFF.

CDR3 bases: TGTGCCAGCAGCCAAGATTTCCAGGGAATCATGAACACTGAAGCTTTCTTT. Its protein is CASSQDFQGIMNTEAFF. This sequence joins TRBV14 and TRBJ1-1, with D possibly being TRBD1 (5 bases). There are 17 residues in the CDR3. V lost 0 bases and J lost 0, with 14 bases in between. Germline assignment: CDR1 SGHDN and CDR2 FVKESK.

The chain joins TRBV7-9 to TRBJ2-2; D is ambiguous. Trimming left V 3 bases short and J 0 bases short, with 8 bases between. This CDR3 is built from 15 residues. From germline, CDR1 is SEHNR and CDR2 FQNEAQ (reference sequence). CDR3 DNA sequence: TGTGCCAGCAGCTTGCCTAACCCGAACACCGGGGAGCTGTTTTTT. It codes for CASSLPNPNTGELFF.

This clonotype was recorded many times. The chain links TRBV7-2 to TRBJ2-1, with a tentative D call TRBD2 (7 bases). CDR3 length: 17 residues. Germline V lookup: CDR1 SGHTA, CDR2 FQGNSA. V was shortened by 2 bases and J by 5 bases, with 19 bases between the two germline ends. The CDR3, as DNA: TGTGCCAGCAGCTTAAGAGGATGGGCGGGGGCAAACAATGAGCAGTTCTTC. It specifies CASSLRGWAGANNEQFF.